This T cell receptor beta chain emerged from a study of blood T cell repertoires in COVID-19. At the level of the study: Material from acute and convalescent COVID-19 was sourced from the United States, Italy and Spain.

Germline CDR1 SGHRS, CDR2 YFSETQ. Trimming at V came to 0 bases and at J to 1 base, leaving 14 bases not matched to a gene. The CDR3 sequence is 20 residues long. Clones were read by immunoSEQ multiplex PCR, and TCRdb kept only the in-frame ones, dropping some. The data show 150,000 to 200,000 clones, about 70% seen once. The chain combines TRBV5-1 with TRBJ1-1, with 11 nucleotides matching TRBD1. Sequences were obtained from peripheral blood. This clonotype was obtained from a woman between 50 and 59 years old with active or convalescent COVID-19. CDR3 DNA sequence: TGCGCCAGCAGCTTGGAAGGGACAGGGGGTGTTTATAGCGAGAACACTGAAGCTTTCTTT. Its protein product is CASSLEGTGGVYSENTEAFF.